Below, 17 T cell receptor beta chains from the same sample are listed, as sequenced in a study of T cells in women clearing cervical HPV infection. Profiling relied on immunoSEQ multiplex PCR, and the TCRdb table lists in-frame clones only, not all of them. Here the sample table reports over 30,000 clones. The sequencing sample was made of blood buffy coat. The receptors were gathered from a woman aged 18 to 75 with a cervical HPV16 infection that either progressed to CIN3+ or cleared (not recorded which).

Of note for this clone: With the read ending 3 residues before the CDR3 end, the germline J gene is used to fill in that end. V is TRBV19 and J is TRBJ1-1; tentative D call: TRBD1 (5 bases). Trimming pared 6 bases from V and 2 bases from J, leaving 13 bases between. The CDR3 is 14 residues long. Germline lookup yields CDR1 LNHDA and CDR2 SQIVND (reference sequence). The sequenced part of the CDR3 DNA is TGTGCCAGTAGCCGCGGGGGTATAAACACTGAA. Residues: CASSRGGINTE. The full CDR3 sequence reads CASSRGGINTEAFF.

To note about this clone: The DNA ends 3 residues before the CDR3 does, and the rest of the CDR3 is filled in from the germline J gene. The chain recombines TRBV11-2 with TRBJ2-3; perhaps TRBD1 as D (5 bases). The V gene lost 1 base and the J gene lost 6 bases, with 11 bases spanning the gap. CDR1 is SGHAT, CDR2 FQNNGV, per germline. The CDR3 is 14 residues long. The CDR3 DNA, read in part, is TGTGCCAGCAGCTTAGTAGGCAGACAGGATACG. The encoded protein is CASSLVGRQDT. In full, the CDR3 reads CASSLVGRQDTQYF.

A word on this clone: The missing CDR3 end, 3 residues past where the read stops, is filled in from the germline J gene. The chain is built from TRBV6-1 and TRBJ2-5; D is undetermined. This CDR3 comprises 13 residues. From germline, CDR1 is MNHNS and CDR2 SASEGT. V gave up 3 bases and J gave up 3 bases, with 8 bases separating them. The CDR3 DNA, read in part, is TGTGCCAGCAGTGATTACAGAGAAGAGACC. It yields the protein CASSDYREET. Given in full, the CDR3 is CASSDYREETQYF.

As regards this clone: The read halts 3 residues ahead of the CDR3 end, with the missing end drawn from the germline J gene. The V and J genes are TRBV19 and TRBJ1-5; a possible D gene is TRBD1 (6 bases). The CDR3 runs 16 residues. From germline, CDR1 is LNHDA and CDR2 SQIVND (reference sequence). V gave up 0 bases and J gave up 2 bases, with 11 bases separating them. This CDR3 is CASSIEAGARNQPQHF. CDR3 bases read: TGTGCCAGTAGTATAGAAGCAGGGGCCCGCAATCAGCCC.

Remarks on this clone: The CDR3 end falls 3 residues outside the read, so it is completed with the germline J gene. The chain employs TRBV2 and TRBJ2-6; the D is unclear. The CDR3 totals 14 residues. V lost 3 bases and J 0 bases, leaving 3 bases between the germline ends. CDR1 is SNHLY and CDR2 is FYNNEI in the germline V gene. The CDR3 bases that were read are TGTGCCAGCAGTGACAGCTCTGGGGCCAACGTC. Protein: CASSDSSGANV. Given in full, the CDR3 is CASSDSSGANVLTF.

Worth noting for this clone: The sequence runs out 3 residues before the end of the CDR3; the remainder is reconstructed from the germline J gene. The chain combines TRBV10-3 with TRBJ2-5; D remains unclear. The CDR3 is 11 residues long. Trimming pared 5 bases from V and 5 bases from J, leaving 6 bases between. The germline V gene has CDR1 ENHRY and CDR2 SYGVKD. The chain's CDR3 is CAISNGETQYF. The sequenced part of the CDR3 DNA is TGTGCCATCAGTAACGGGGAGACC.

In the case of this clone: The missing CDR3 end, 3 residues past where the read stops, is filled in from the germline J gene. This chain links TRBV5-1 with TRBJ2-5; TRBD2 aligns across 7 bases. CDR3 size: 14 residues. Trimming took 2 bases from V and 4 from J; bases not matched to a gene: 5. In germline, CDR1 is SGHRS, CDR2 YFSETQ. The CDR3 loop reads CASSLRGGAETQYF. CDR3 DNA, as far as it was read: TGCGCCAGCAGCTTAAGGGGAGGGGCAGAGACC.

Of note for this clone: One end of the junction does not line up with germline, which may come from a read error. This CDR3 is CASSQGASGLYGYTF. Incomplete CDR3 DNA: TGCGCCAGCAGCCAAGGGGCCTCAGGTCTCTATGGC. The rearrangement uses TRBV4-2 and TRBJ1-2; D perhaps matches TRBD1 (5 bases). The read falls 3 residues short of the CDR3 end, and the missing part is taken from the germline J gene. CDR3 size: 15 residues. Germline values: CDR1 LGHNA, CDR2 YNFKEQ.

The CDR3 spells CASSFRKRRAGLNEKLFF. Partial CDR3 DNA: TGTGCCAGCAGCTTTCGCAAACGGAGGGCGGGGCTTAATGAAAAG. The V and J genes are TRBV7-3 and TRBJ2-2; perhaps TRBD2 as D (6 bases). Sequencing ends 3 residues short of the CDR3 end; the germline J gene provides the rest. Germline V gives CDR1 SGHTA, CDR2 FQGTGA. The CDR3 totals 18 residues. The full variable domain, with the rest looked up from reference TRBV7-3 and TRBJ2-2, is GAGVSQTPSNKVTEKGKYVELRCDPISGHTALYWYRQSLGQGPEFLIYFQGTGAADDSGLPNDRFFAVRPEGSVSTLKIQRTERGDSAVYLCASSFRKRRAGLNEKLFFGEGSRLTVL.

On this clone itself: The read comes to an end 3 residues before the CDR3 does, leaving the germline J gene to fill in the end. V usage is TRBV5-1 and J usage is TRBJ2-2; weak D call: TRBD1 (5 bases). Germline CDR1 SGHRS, CDR2 YFSETQ. Trimming shortened V by 4 bases and J by 0 bases, and 10 bases separated the two germline ends. The CDR3 covers 15 residues. CDR3 in amino acids: CASSQRQPNTGELFF. Incomplete CDR3 DNA: TGCGCCAGCAGCCAGAGACAGCCGAACACCGGGGAG.

About this clone: Read coverage stops 3 residues before the CDR3 terminus; the germline J gene supplies the remainder. The chain is built from TRBV5-4 and TRBJ1-5, with D perhaps TRBD1 (5 bases). Germline V gives CDR1 SGHNT, CDR2 YYREEE (reference sequence). This CDR3 region has 14 residues. Trimming left V 2 bases short and J 7 bases short, with 13 bases between. The CDR3 protein is CASSFGQGSQPQHF. The CDR3 bases that were read are TGTGCCAGCAGCTTCGGGCAGGGCAGCCAGCCC.

A word on this clone: The read ends 3 residues shy of where the CDR3 ends; the end is completed using the germline J gene. The chain carries TRBV7-9 and TRBJ1-1; 10 nucleotides agree with TRBD1. The CDR3 covers 14 residues. Germline assignment: CDR1 SEHNR and CDR2 FQNEAQ (reference sequence). V was pared by 4 bases and J by 1 base, with 0 bases of the junction left unmatched. CDR3 loop: CASSWDRGNTEAFF. Partial CDR3 DNA: TGTGCCAGCAGCTGGGACAGGGGGAACACTGAA.

In terms of frequency, this clone is medium-sized. The CDR3 end is not reached by the read, which stops 3 residues before it; the germline J gene fills it in. V is TRBV29-1 and J is TRBJ2-7, with 7 positions matching TRBD2. Germline CDR1 SQVTM, CDR2 ANQGSEA. CDR3 length: 12 amino acids. V lost 4 bases, J lost 1 base, and 1 base stayed unmatched. CDR3 in amino acids: CSVGEGSYEQYF. The DNA read from the CDR3 is TGCAGCGTTGGGGAGGGGTCCTACGAG.

The CDR3 sequence is CSARDSRGGDEQFF. Partial CDR3 DNA: TGCAGTGCTAGAGATTCCCGAGGGGGAGATGAG. This sequence joins TRBV20-1 and TRBJ2-1; D is possibly TRBD1 (6 bases). The read falls 3 residues short of the CDR3 end, and the missing part is taken from the germline J gene. Germline V gene data show CDR1 as DFQATT and CDR2 as SNEGSKA (reference sequence). V lost 0 bases and J lost 8, with 14 bases in between. The CDR3 extends over 14 amino acids.

The CDR3 spells CAWREDSAYDYTF. Incomplete CDR3 DNA: TGTGCCTGGAGGGAGGACAGCGCCTACGAC. The chain links TRBV30 to TRBJ1-2; D possibly corresponds to TRBD1 (6 bases). The read ends 3 residues before the CDR3 terminus; that terminus is restored from the germline J gene. The germline V gene encodes CDR1 GTSNPN and CDR2 SVGIG (reference sequence). There are 13 residues in the CDR3. The full variable domain, with the rest looked up from reference TRBV30 and TRBJ1-2, is SQTIHQWPATLVQPVGSPLSLECTVEGTSNPNLYWYRQAAGRGLQLLFYSVGIGQISSEVPQNLSASRPQDRQFILSSKKLLLSDSGFYLCAWREDSAYDYTFGSGTRLTVV.

Note on this clone: With the read ending 3 residues before the CDR3 end, the germline J gene is used to fill in that end. The rearrangement links TRBV5-6 to TRBJ1-1; D gene uncertain. The CDR3 has 15 residues. V gave up 0 bases and J gave up 0 bases, with 9 bases separating them. In germline, CDR1 is SGHDT, CDR2 YYEEEE. The part of the CDR3 DNA that was read is TGTGCCAGCAGCTTGGAGCGGCAGCTGAACACTGAA. This sequence encodes CASSLERQLNTE. The whole CDR3 sequence is CASSLERQLNTEAFF. Full variable domain (missing parts from reference TRBV5-6 and TRBJ1-1): DAGVTQSPTHLIKTRGQQVTLRCSPKSGHDTVSWYQQALGQGPQFIFQYYEEEERQRGNFPDRFSGHQFPNYSSELNVNALLLGDSALYLCASSLERQLNTEAFFGQGTRLTVV.

CDR3 protein: CASSRTGTQETQYF. Partial CDR3 DNA: TGTGCCAGCAGCCGTACCGGGACTCAAGAGACC. V and J are TRBV7-2 and TRBJ2-5; D might be TRBD2 (6 bases). The DNA ends 3 residues before the CDR3 does, and the rest of the CDR3 is filled in from the germline J gene. V was trimmed by 5 bases and J by 2 bases, leaving 12 bases between them. Germline V lookup: CDR1 SGHTA, CDR2 FQGNSA. There are 14 residues in the CDR3.